The source of this TCR beta chain is a study of blood T cell repertoires in COVID-19. On the study more broadly: The study drew acute and convalescent COVID-19 samples from the United States, Italy and Spain.

Individuals drawn from about two dozen US areas were about 18 to 90 years old. Clinical histories supplied by participants themselves formed the basis of cohort assignment. The V gene lost 3 bases and the J gene lost 8 bases, with 11 bases spanning the gap. The CDR3 covers 13 residues. CDR1 is PRHDT, CDR2 FYEKMQ, per germline (reference sequence). As originally analysed: The assay estimated nucleated cells by amplifying reference gene primers. Sequencing was performed with immunoSEQ multiplex PCR; in TCRdb, only in-frame clones are kept and a portion is missing. The V and J calls and the clone size are those of that table, but D and trimming were determined from the DNA. The table records some 300,000 clones, 88% of them present only once.

Material for sequencing was PBMCs or T cells enriched from blood (not recorded which). This rearrangement joins TRBV13 to TRBJ1-3, with D possibly matching TRBD1 (5 bases). This TCR was sampled from a woman aged 25-40 years who had recovered from COVID-19. CDR3 DNA sequence: TGTGCCAGCAGCTTGGAGGGGAGTGACACCATATATTTT. Amino acids: CASSLEGSDTIYF.